The rows below give T cell receptor beta chains drawn from one sample of a study of a mutant IDH1 vaccine in newly diagnosed glioma. Only in-frame clones appear in the TCRdb table, and some are missing; sequencing was by immunoSEQ multiplex PCR. This sample has approximately 100,000 clones, with approximately 90% found just once. Sequenced material: PBMCs, taken from a glioma patient treated with radiotherapy, temozolomide or both. All receptors come from a woman between 45 and 60 years old with glioma. Each CDR3 is given with its conserved first and last residue. A D gene is named only where the DNA matches it firmly. Size tells how often a clone was seen (once, few, many) or the class of an expanded clone, and some rows leave it out.

- TRBJ2-3 TRBD2 TRBV6-6 CASSYSSGRPRDTQYF TGTGCCAGCAGTTACTCGAGCGGGAGGCCAAGAGATACGCAGTATTTT
- TRBJ1-2 - TRBV10-3 CASSGRPDYGYTF TGCGCCAGCAGTGGCAGACCTGACTATGGCTACACCTTC
- TRBJ2-1 TRBD2 TRBV7-9 CASSRTGTRWDEQFF TGTGCCAGCAGTCGAACTGGGACTAGGTGGGATGAGCAGTTCTTC
- TRBJ2-7 TRBD1 TRBV6-1 CASSRQGDYEQYF TGTGCCAGCAGTAGACAGGGGGACTACGAGCAGTACTTC
- TRBJ1-3 - TRBV7-8 CASSLYRVPLPGNTIYF TGTGCCAGCAGCCTTTACAGGGTCCCCCTCCCTGGAAACACCATATATTTT
- TRBJ1-1 - TRBV27 CASSLGGGGEAFF TGTGCCAGCAGTTTGGGAGGGGGGGGAGAAGCTTTCTTT
- TRBJ2-2 - TRBV7-9 CASSLVPGELFF TGTGCCAGCAGCTTAGTTCCCGGGGAGCTGTTTTTT
- TRBJ2-2 - TRBV27 CASPSPTFANTGELFF TGTGCCAGCCCTAGCCCGACATTCGCGAACACCGGGGAGCTGTTTTTT
once TRBJ2-7 TRBD2 TRBV5-1 CASSAGLASYEQYF TGCGCCAGCAGCGCGGGACTAGCGAGCTACGAGCAGTACTTC
- TRBJ2-6 - TRBV11-2 CASSHPSGANVLTF TGTGCCAGCAGCCACCCCTCTGGGGCCAACGTCCTGACTTTC
- TRBJ2-1 TRBD2 TRBV27 CASSSYPGLAGADEQFF TGTGCCAGCAGTTCTTACCCGGGACTAGCGGGAGCGGATGAGCAGTTCTTC
- TRBJ1-3 TRBD1 TRBV5-1 CASSTGESGNTIYF TGCGCCAGCAGCACAGGGGAGTCCGGAAACACCATATATTTT
- TRBJ2-6 TRBD2 TRBV5-1 CASSPGREGRDGANVLTF TGCGCCAGCAGCCCCGGGCGGGAGGGGCGGGATGGGGCCAACGTCCTGACTTTC
- TRBJ2-5 - TRBV7-8 CASSSRGLGYQETQYF TGTGCCAGCAGCTCGAGGGGACTTGGCTACCAAGAGACCCAGTACTTC
once TRBJ2-1 TRBD1 TRBV7-9 CASSPAGTGGRDEQFF TGTGCCAGCAGCCCCGCGGGAACAGGGGGTCGGGATGAGCAGTTCTTC
- TRBJ1-5 - TRBV28 CASSLHQGFLNQPQHF TGTGCCAGCAGTTTACACCAGGGCTTCCTCAATCAGCCCCAGCATTTT
- TRBJ1-3 TRBD1 TRBV7-2 CASSLGTKGGSSGNTIYF TGTGCCAGCAGCTTAGGCACTAAAGGGGGCTCCTCTGGAAACACCATATATTTT
- TRBJ1-2 TRBD1 TRBV28 CASSYQGALAFYGYTF TGTGCCAGCAGTTATCAGGGGGCGCTGGCTTTTTATGGCTACACCTTC
- TRBJ2-5 - TRBV6-1 CASSEWNQETQYF TGTGCCAGCAGTGAATGGAACCAAGAGACCCAGTACTTC
- TRBJ1-4 - TRBV4-1 CASSQDSPATNEKLFF TGCGCCAGCAGCCAAGATAGTCCGGCAACTAATGAAAAACTGTTTTTT
- TRBJ2-7 - TRBV5-1 CASSEHYEQYF TGCGCCAGCAGCGAACATTACGAGCAGTACTTC
once TRBJ2-5 - TRBV6-5 CATSAGQNKETQYF TGTGCCACGTCGGCAGGCCAGAATAAAGAGACCCAGTACTTC
- TRBJ2-7 - TRBV7-9 CASSTRESSYEQYF TGTGCCAGCAGCACCCGGGAAAGCTCCTACGAGCAGTACTTC
- TRBJ2-7 TRBD2 TRBV7-8 CASSLGSGRLSYEQYF TGTGCCAGCAGCTTAGGGAGCGGGAGACTATCATACGAGCAGTACTTC
- TRBJ1-5 - TRBV11-2 CASSLGGYSNQPQHF TGTGCCAGCAGCTTAGGGGGATATAGCAATCAGCCCCAGCATTTT
- TRBJ2-7 - TRBV7-9 CASSSWTASYEQYF TGTGCCAGCAGCTCCTGGACAGCCTCCTACGAGCAGTACTTC
- TRBJ1-4 - TRBV5-4 CASSLAPDSGEKLFF TGTGCCAGCAGCTTGGCCCCGGACAGTGGGGAAAAACTGTTTTTT
- TRBJ1-6 - TRBV5-1 CASSFLGTYNSPLHF TGCGCCAGCAGCTTCTTGGGAACCTATAATTCACCCCTCCACTTT
- TRBJ2-4 TRBD2 TRBV9 CASSARPGITSVEENIQYF TGTGCCAGCAGCGCCCGGCCTGGAATCACTAGCGTCGAGGAAAACATTCAGTACTTC
- TRBJ1-4 TRBD1 TRBV5-1 CASTTGSGTVNEKLFF TGCGCCAGCACCACTGGGTCCGGGACAGTTAATGAAAAACTGTTTTTT
- TRBJ2-3 - TRBV10-3 CAINPFGGGDTQYF TGTGCCATCAATCCCTTTGGAGGCGGAGATACGCAGTATTTT
- TRBJ1-2 TRBD1 TRBV18 CASSPTGDYGYTF TGTGCCAGCTCACCAACAGGGGACTATGGCTACACCTTC
- TRBJ2-5 - TRBV9 CASSVASRETQYF TGTGCCAGCAGCGTAGCCTCACGGGAGACCCAGTACTTC
- TRBJ2-7 - TRBV20-1 CSAGMAHEQYF TGCAGTGCCGGGATGGCGCACGAGCAGTACTTC
- TRBJ2-1 - TRBV29-1 CSVEGQSSYNEQFF TGCAGCGTTGAAGGACAAAGCTCCTACAATGAGCAGTTCTTC
- TRBJ1-1 TRBD1 TRBV7-9 CASSNEWVTGTNTEAFF TGTGCCAGCAGCAACGAGTGGGTGACAGGGACGAACACTGAAGCTTTCTTT
- TRBJ1-5 TRBD1 TRBV28 CVCSQGVYQPQHF TGTGTTTGTAGCCAGGGGGTATATCAGCCCCAGCATTTT
- TRBJ1-1 - TRBV19 CASSMGAHTEAFF TGTGCCAGTAGTATGGGGGCCCATACTGAAGCTTTCTTT
- TRBJ2-7 TRBD2 TRBV5-4 CASSLATSGREQYF TGTGCCAGCAGCTTGGCTACTAGCGGGAGAGAGCAGTACTTC
- TRBJ2-7 TRBD1 TRBV28 CASSLEGQNYEQYF TGTGCCAGCAGTTTAGAGGGACAGAACTACGAGCAGTACTTC
- TRBJ2-2 - TRBV6-4 CASSETSTGELFF TGTGCCAGCAGTGAGACTAGCACCGGGGAGCTGTTTTTT
once TRBJ2-3 TRBD2 TRBV6-1 CASLGLAGGRDTQYF TGTGCCAGCTTGGGACTAGCGGGAGGGCGGGATACGCAGTATTTT
- TRBJ2-3 - TRBV6-5 CASSYGTETSTDTQYF TGTGCCAGCAGTTACGGGACGGAAACTAGCACAGATACGCAGTATTTT
- TRBJ2-7 - TRBV9 CASSVAATHYYEQYF TGTGCCAGCAGCGTAGCCGCCACACACTATTACGAGCAGTACTTC
- TRBJ2-7 - TRBV7-2 CASSLAVRGYEQYF TGTGCCAGCAGCTTAGCCGTCAGGGGCTACGAGCAGTACTTC
- TRBJ1-2 TRBD1 TRBV5-6 CASRDRGTGYGYTF TGTGCCAGCAGGGACAGGGGAACGGGCTATGGCTACACCTTC
- TRBJ1-5 - TRBV15 CATSRDSGGGTNHQPQHF TGTGCCACCAGCAGAGATTCCGGAGGAGGGACGAATCATCAGCCCCAGCATTTT
- TRBJ1-5 - TRBV2 CASSVGFSSGSNQLQHF TGTGCCAGCAGTGTTGGTTTCTCGTCGGGTAGCAATCAGCTCCAGCATTTT
- TRBJ2-7 - TRBV7-2 CASSLGGVPYEQYF TGTGCCAGCAGCTTAGGTGGGGTTCCCTACGAGCAGTACTTC
- TRBJ2-3 - TRBV29-1 CSVGTGTDTQYF TGCAGCGTTGGAACGGGCACAGATACGCAGTATTTT
- TRBJ2-7 - TRBV27 CASSAGQKGYEQYF TGTGCCAGCAGTGCGGGACAGAAAGGGTACGAGCAGTACTTC
- TRBJ1-5 TRBD1 TRBV6-5 CATYLQGVFNQPQHF TGTGCCACCTATCTTCAGGGGGTTTTTAATCAGCCCCAGCATTTT
- TRBJ1-5 TRBD1 TRBV28 CASSPGDRDQPQHF TGTGCCAGCAGCCCGGGGGACAGGGATCAGCCCCAGCATTTT
- TRBJ2-7 TRBD1 TRBV5-1 CASSLEGTGRNEQYF TGCGCCAGCAGCTTGGAAGGGACAGGGAGGAACGAGCAGTACTTC
- TRBJ2-7 TRBD1 TRBV5-4 CASSSPGQGADEQYF TGTGCCAGCAGCTCACCGGGACAGGGGGCTGACGAGCAGTACTTC
- TRBJ2-2 TRBD1 TRBV6-5 CASNRQGTGELFF TGTGCCAGCAACCGACAGGGCACCGGGGAGCTGTTTTTT
- TRBJ2-1 - TRBV5-8 CASSLYRDRNEQFF TGTGCCAGCAGCTTGTACCGGGACCGCAATGAGCAGTTCTTC